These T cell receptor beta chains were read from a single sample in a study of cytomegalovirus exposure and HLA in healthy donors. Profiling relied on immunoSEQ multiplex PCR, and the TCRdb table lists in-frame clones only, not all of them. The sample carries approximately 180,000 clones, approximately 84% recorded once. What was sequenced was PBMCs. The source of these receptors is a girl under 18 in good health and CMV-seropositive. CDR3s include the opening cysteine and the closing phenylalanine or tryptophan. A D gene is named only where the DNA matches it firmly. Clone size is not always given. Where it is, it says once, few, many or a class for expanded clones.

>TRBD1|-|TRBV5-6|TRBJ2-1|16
CASSLYRGPSYNEQFF
TGTGCCAGCAGCTTATACAGGGGTCCCTCCTACAATGAGCAGTTCTTC
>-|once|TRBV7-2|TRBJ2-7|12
CASSFLSYEQYF
TGTGCCAGCAGCTTCTTATCCTACGAGCAGTACTTC
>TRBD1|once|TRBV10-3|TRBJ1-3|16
CATGQGWTISGNTIYF
TGTGCCACCGGACAGGGCTGGACCATCTCTGGAAACACCATATATTTT
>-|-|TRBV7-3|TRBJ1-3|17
CASSLYPSDTAGNTIYF
TGTGCCAGCAGCTTATACCCCTCCGACACGGCTGGAAACACCATATATTTT
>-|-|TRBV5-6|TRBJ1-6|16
CASSLGGLSYNSPLHF
TGTGCCAGCAGCTTGGGGGGACTATCCTATAATTCACCCCTCCACTTT
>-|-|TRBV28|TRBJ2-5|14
CASSLLVYQETQYF
TGTGCCAGCTCACTTTTGGTGTACCAAGAGACCCAGTACTTC
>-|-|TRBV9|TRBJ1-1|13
CASSVGPPTEAFF
TGTGCCAGCAGCGTAGGGCCCCCCACTGAAGCTTTCTTT
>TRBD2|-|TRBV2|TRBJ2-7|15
CASSDPGLAGYEQYF
TGTGCCAGCAGTGACCCGGGACTAGCGGGGTACGAGCAGTACTTC
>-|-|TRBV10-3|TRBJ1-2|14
CAISESRTDYGYTF
TGTGCCATCAGTGAGTCGCGTACAGACTATGGCTACACCTTC
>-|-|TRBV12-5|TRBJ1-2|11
CASGLRGGYTF
TGTGCTAGTGGTTTGAGGGGTGGCTACACCTTC
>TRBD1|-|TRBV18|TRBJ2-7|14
CASSLRQGVVEQYF
TGTGCCAGCTCCCTGAGACAGGGGGTGGTCGAGCAGTACTTC
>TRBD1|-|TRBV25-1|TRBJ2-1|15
CASRHRDRGFGEQFF
TGTGCCAGCCGACACCGGGACAGGGGGTTTGGTGAGCAGTTCTTC
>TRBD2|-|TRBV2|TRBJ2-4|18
CASVLLRQGRGGENIQYF
TGTGCCAGTGTACTTTTGAGACAAGGGAGGGGAGGTGAAAACATTCAGTACTTC
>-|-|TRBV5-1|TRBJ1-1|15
CASSRGQSLNTEAFF
TGCGCCAGCAGCCGAGGACAGAGCCTGAACACTGAAGCTTTCTTT
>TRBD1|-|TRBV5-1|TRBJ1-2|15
CASSLRTGLGYGYTF
TGCGCCAGCAGCTTAAGGACAGGGCTCGGCTATGGCTACACCTTC
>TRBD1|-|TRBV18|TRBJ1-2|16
CASSPRNPQGAEGYTF
TGTGCCAGCTCACCACGGAACCCTCAGGGGGCGGAAGGCTACACCTTC
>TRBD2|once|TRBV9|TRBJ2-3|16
CASSPQTSGGDRRQYF
TGTGCCAGCAGCCCTCAGACTAGCGGGGGGGACAGGAGGCAGTATTTT
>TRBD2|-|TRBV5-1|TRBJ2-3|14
CASSLGSGGDTQYF
TGCGCCAGCAGCTTGGGTAGCGGGGGTGATACGCAGTATTTT
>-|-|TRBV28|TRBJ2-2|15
CASYRQFQNTGELFF
TGTGCCAGTTACCGACAGTTCCAGAACACCGGGGAGCTGTTTTTT
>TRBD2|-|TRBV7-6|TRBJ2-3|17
CASTQMPRGGSTDTQYF
TGTGCCAGCACCCAAATGCCCCGGGGGGGGAGCACAGATACGCAGTATTTT
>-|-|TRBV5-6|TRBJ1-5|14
CASILRGGKGPQHF
TGTGCCAGCATCCTAAGGGGAGGGAAGGGCCCCCAGCATTTT
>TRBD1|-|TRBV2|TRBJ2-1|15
CASSVPGQGWNEQFF
TGTGCCAGCAGTGTTCCGGGACAGGGGTGGAATGAGCAGTTCTTC
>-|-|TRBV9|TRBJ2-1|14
CASTAGSSYNEQFF
TGTGCCAGCACCGCGGGGAGCTCCTACAATGAGCAGTTCTTC
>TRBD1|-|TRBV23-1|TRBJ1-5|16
CASSPLNGTGNQPQHF
TGCGCCAGCAGTCCATTGAACGGGACAGGCAATCAGCCCCAGCATTTT
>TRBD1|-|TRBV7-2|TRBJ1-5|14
CASSLGTGEQPQHF
TGTGCCAGCAGCCTAGGGACAGGGGAACAGCCCCAGCATTTT
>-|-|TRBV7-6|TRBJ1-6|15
CASSSRDTDNSPLHF
TGTGCCAGCAGCTCCCGGGACACTGATAATTCACCCCTCCACTTT
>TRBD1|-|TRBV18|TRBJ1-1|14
CASSTTGGAAEAFF
TGTGCCAGCTCTACTACAGGGGGCGCGGCTGAAGCTTTCTTT
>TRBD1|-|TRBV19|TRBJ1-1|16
CASSSRDRAQNTEAFF
TGTGCCAGTAGTAGCCGAGACAGGGCCCAGAACACTGAAGCTTTCTTT
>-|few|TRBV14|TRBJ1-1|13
CASSQGVNTEAFF
TGTGCCAGCAGCCAAGGAGTCAACACTGAAGCTTTCTTT
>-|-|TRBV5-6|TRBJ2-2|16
CASSSGISKVSGELFF
TGTGCCAGCAGTTCCGGGATTTCCAAAGTCTCCGGGGAGCTGTTTTTT
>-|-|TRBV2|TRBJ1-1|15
CASRAQTGSNTEAFF
TGTGCCAGTAGAGCCCAAACAGGGTCGAACACTGAAGCTTTCTTT
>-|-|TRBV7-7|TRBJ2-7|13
CASSRGSDYEQYF
TGTGCTAGCAGCCGGGGGTCCGACTACGAGCAGTACTTC
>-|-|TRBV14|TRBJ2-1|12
CASSRTGNEQFF
TGTGCCAGCAGCCGAACGGGCAATGAGCAGTTCTTC
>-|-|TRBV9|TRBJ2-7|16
CASSNHPGVPTYEQYF
TGTGCCAGCAGCAATCACCCGGGGGTCCCGACTTACGAGCAGTACTTC
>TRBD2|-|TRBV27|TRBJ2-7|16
CASSRVAGDPSYEQYF
TGTGCCAGCAGTAGGGTAGCGGGAGACCCTTCCTACGAGCAGTACTTC
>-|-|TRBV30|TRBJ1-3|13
CAWSRGVSNTIYF
TGTGCCTGGAGCCGGGGGGTTTCGAACACCATATATTTT
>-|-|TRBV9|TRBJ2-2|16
CASSVVSGLYTGELFF
TGTGCCAGCAGCGTAGTATCCGGGTTATACACCGGGGAGCTGTTTTTT
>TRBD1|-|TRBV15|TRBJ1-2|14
CATSRDRGYYGYTF
TGTGCCACCAGCAGGGACAGGGGATACTATGGCTACACCTTC
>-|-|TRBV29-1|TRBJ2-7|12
CSVEGGTYEQYF
TGCAGCGTTGAAGGAGGGACCTACGAGCAGTACTTC
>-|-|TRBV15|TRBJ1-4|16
CATSSKTEGREEKLFF
TGTGCCACCAGCAGCAAAACGGAGGGCCGGGAGGAGAAACTGTTTTTT
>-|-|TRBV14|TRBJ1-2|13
CASSQFPGRGYTF
TGTGCCAGCAGCCAATTCCCCGGGAGGGGCTACACCTTC
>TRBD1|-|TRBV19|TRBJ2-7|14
CASSFRDRGYEQYF
TGTGCCAGTAGTTTCCGGGACAGAGGCTACGAGCAGTACTTC
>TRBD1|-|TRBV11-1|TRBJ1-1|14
CASSFDRVVTEAFF
TGTGCCAGCAGCTTTGACAGGGTGGTCACTGAAGCTTTCTTT